These 4 T cell receptor beta chains came from one sample sequenced in a study of cytomegalovirus exposure and HLA in healthy donors. The assay was immunoSEQ multiplex PCR, and TCRdb's table has in-frame clones only and misses some. The profile shows 90,000 to 150,000 clones, around nine tenths of them singletons. The sample was PBMCs. The receptors derive from a woman under 30 in good health and CMV-seropositive.

V and J are TRBV18 and TRBJ1-1; D gene unclear. CDR1 and CDR2 (germline): KGHSH, LQKENI. V was shortened by 4 bases and J by 1 base, with 7 bases between the two germline ends. CDR3 length: 13 residues. CDR3 sequence reads: CASSLDKNTEAFF. CDR3 DNA sequence: TGTGCCAGCTCACTTGACAAGAACACTGAAGCTTTCTTT.

The rearrangement uses TRBV7-3 and TRBJ2-1; 7 bases line up with TRBD2. Trimming removed 3 bases from V and 2 bases from J; junction bases left unmatched: 7. This CDR3 comprises 16 residues. Germline-derived CDR1 and CDR2 are SGHTA and FQGTGA. CDR3: CASSFGGGSTYNEQFF. In DNA, the CDR3 is TGTGCCAGCAGCTTTGGGGGGGGGAGCACCTACAATGAGCAGTTCTTC.

This rearrangement joins TRBV5-5 to TRBJ2-7, with D perhaps matching TRBD1 (5 bases). With 2 bases removed from V and 2 bases from J, the gap between germline ends came to 14 bases. Germline CDR1 and CDR2: SGHKS and YYEKEE (reference sequence). The CDR3 is 15 amino acids. The CDR3 DNA follows: TGTGCCAGCAGCTTCATGACCCAGGGTACCTACGAGCAGTACTTC. It specifies CASSFMTQGTYEQYF.

The rearrangement links TRBV27 to TRBJ1-2; 8 positions agree with TRBD1. The germline V gene encodes CDR1 MNHEY and CDR2 SMNVEV (reference sequence). The CDR3 consists of 13 residues. V lost 5 bases, J lost 8 bases, and 7 bases stayed unmatched. The DNA of the CDR3 is TGTGCCAGCAGTGCTCAGGGGGCAAAGGGCTACACCTTC. It codes for CASSAQGAKGYTF.